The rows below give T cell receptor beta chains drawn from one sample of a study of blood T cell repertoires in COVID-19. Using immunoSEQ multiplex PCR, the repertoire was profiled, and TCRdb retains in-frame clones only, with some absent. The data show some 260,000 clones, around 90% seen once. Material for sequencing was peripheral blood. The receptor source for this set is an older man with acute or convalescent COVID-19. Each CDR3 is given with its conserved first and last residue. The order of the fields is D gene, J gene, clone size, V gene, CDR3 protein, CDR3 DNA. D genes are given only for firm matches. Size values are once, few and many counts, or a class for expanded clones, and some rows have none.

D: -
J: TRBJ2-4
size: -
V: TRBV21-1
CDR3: CASSKEVAGVAKNIQYF
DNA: TGTGCCAGCAGCAAAGAGGTAGCGGGGGTAGCCAAAAACATTCAGTACTTC

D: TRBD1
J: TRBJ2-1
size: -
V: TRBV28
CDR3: CASRTGGRQFF
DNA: TGTGCCAGCAGGACAGGGGGGAGGCAGTTCTTC

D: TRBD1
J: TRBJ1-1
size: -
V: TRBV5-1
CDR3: CASSSQTGGTEAFF
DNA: TGCGCCAGCAGCTCCCAGACAGGGGGCACTGAAGCTTTCTTT

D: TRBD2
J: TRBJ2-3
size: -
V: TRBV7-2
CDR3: CASSFGTSGADTQYF
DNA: TGTGCCAGCAGCTTCGGGACTAGCGGCGCAGATACGCAGTATTTT

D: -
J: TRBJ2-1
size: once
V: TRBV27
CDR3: CASSQLSSIYNEQFF
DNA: TGTGCCAGCAGCCAACTATCCTCTATCTACAATGAGCAGTTCTTC

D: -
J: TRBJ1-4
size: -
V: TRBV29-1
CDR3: CSVTMGGRTNEKLFF
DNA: TGCAGCGTTACAATGGGGGGGCGGACTAATGAAAAACTGTTTTTT

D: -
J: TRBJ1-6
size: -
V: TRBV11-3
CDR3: CASSPSPNSPLHF
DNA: TGTGCCAGCAGCCCTAGTCCTAATTCACCCCTCCACTTT

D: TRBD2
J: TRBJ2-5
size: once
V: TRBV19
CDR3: CASMSGRRQETQYF
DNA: TGTGCCAGTATGAGCGGGAGGCGTCAAGAGACCCAGTACTTC

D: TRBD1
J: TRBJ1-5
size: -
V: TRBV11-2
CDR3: CASSLGGTAYQPQHF
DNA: TGTGCCAGCAGCTTAGGAGGGACAGCTTATCAGCCCCAGCATTTT

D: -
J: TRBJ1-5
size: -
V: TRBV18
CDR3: CASSPDNHSNQPQHF
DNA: TGTGCCAGCTCACCGGACAACCATAGCAATCAGCCCCAGCATTTT

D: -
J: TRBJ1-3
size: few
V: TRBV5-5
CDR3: CASSLAWASSGNTIYF
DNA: TGTGCCAGCAGCTTGGCTTGGGCGAGCTCTGGAAACACCATATATTTT

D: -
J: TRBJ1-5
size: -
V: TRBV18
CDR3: CASSGDNNQPQHF
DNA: TGTGCCAGCTCCGGGGACAACAATCAGCCCCAGCATTTT

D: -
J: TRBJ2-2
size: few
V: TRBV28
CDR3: CASSPPGTGELFF
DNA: TGTGCCAGTTCTCCCCCGGGTACTGGGGAGCTGTTTTTT

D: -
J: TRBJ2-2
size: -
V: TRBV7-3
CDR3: CASSLTSTGELFF
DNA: TGTGCCAGCAGCTTAACGTCGACCGGGGAGCTGTTTTTT

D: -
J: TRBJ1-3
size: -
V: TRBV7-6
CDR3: CASSFGAGDLGNTIYF
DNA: TGTGCCAGCAGCTTTGGGGCAGGTGACTTAGGAAACACCATATATTTT

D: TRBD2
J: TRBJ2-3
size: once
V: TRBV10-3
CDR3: CAIRGTSGSTDTQYF
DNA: TGTGCCATCAGAGGGACTAGCGGGAGCACAGATACGCAGTATTTT

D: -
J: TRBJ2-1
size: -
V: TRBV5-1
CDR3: CASSGSVRVSYNEQFF
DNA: TGCGCCAGCTCCGGGAGCGTAAGAGTCTCCTACAATGAGCAGTTCTTC

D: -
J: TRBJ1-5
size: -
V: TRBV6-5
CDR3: CASSPYRDNQPQHF
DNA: TGTGCCAGCAGTCCCTACAGGGACAATCAGCCCCAGCATTTT

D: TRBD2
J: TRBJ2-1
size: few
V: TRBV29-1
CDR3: CSIESSGTGVNEQFF
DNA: TGCAGCATCGAAAGTAGCGGGACGGGGGTCAATGAGCAGTTCTTC

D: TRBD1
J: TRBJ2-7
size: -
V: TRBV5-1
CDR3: CASSLTGGREQYF
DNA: TGCGCCAGCAGTTTGACAGGGGGTCGCGAGCAGTACTTC

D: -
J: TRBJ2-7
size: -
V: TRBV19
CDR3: CASRPSSAEGQYF
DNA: TGTGCCAGCCGCCCCTCCTCCGCTGAGGGGCAGTACTTC

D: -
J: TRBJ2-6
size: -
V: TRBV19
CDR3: CASSYSGANVLTF
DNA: TGTGCCAGTTCTTACTCTGGGGCCAACGTCCTGACTTTC

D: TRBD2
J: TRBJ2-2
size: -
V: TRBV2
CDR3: CASSSTSGAPSTGELFF
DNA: TGTGCCAGCAGTTCGACTAGCGGGGCCCCGAGCACCGGGGAGCTGTTTTTT

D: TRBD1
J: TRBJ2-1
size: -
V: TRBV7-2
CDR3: CASSSRTGGDVYNEQFF
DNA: TGTGCCAGCAGCTCGAGGACAGGGGGCGATGTCTACAATGAGCAGTTCTTC

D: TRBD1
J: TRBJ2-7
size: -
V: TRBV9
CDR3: CASSPRDRVGYEQYF
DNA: TGTGCCAGCAGCCCTCGGGACAGGGTAGGATACGAGCAGTACTTC

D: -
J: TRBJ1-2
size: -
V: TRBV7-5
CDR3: CARSFRIVQGLRDYGYTF
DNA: TGTGCCAGAAGCTTTCGTATTGTCCAAGGACTGCGGGACTATGGCTACACCTTC

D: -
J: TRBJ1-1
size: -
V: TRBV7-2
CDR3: CASTFKGRKGPEAFF
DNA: TGTGCCAGCACCTTTAAGGGGCGGAAGGGCCCTGAAGCTTTCTTT

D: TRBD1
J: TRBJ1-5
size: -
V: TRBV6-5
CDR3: CASRLQGVNQPQHF
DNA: TGTGCCAGCAGATTACAGGGGGTCAATCAGCCCCAGCATTTT

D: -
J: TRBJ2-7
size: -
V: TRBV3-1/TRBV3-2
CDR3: CASSQDWGQAEQYF
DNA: TGTGCCAGCAGCCAAGACTGGGGCCAAGCCGAGCAGTACTTC

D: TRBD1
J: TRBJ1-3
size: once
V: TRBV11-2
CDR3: CASSNRGTGNTIYF
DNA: TGTGCCAGCAGCAACAGGGGTACTGGAAACACCATATATTTT

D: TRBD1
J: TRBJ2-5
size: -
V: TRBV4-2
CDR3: CASSEARNRGWRQETQYF
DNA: TGTGCCAGCAGCGAAGCCCGAAACAGGGGATGGCGGCAAGAGACCCAGTACTTC

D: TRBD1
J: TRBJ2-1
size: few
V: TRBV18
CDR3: CASSQLGQASNEQFF
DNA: TGTGCCAGCTCCCAATTAGGACAGGCCAGCAATGAGCAGTTCTTC

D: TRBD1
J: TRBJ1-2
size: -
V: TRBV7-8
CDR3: CASSSSPRGQGGNYGYTF
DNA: TGTGCCAGCAGCTCCAGCCCCCGAGGACAGGGGGGTAACTATGGCTACACCTTC

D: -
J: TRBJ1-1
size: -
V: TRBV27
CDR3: CASSSQMGREAFF
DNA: TGTGCCAGCAGTTCCCAAATGGGCAGAGAAGCTTTCTTT

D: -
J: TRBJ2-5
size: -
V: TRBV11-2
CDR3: CASSLNEMEETQYF
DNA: TGTGCCAGCAGCTTAAATGAGATGGAAGAGACCCAGTACTTC

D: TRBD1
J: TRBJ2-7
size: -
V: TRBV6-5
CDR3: CASSPRQGGHEQYF
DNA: TGTGCCAGCAGTCCCCGACAGGGGGGCCACGAGCAGTACTTC